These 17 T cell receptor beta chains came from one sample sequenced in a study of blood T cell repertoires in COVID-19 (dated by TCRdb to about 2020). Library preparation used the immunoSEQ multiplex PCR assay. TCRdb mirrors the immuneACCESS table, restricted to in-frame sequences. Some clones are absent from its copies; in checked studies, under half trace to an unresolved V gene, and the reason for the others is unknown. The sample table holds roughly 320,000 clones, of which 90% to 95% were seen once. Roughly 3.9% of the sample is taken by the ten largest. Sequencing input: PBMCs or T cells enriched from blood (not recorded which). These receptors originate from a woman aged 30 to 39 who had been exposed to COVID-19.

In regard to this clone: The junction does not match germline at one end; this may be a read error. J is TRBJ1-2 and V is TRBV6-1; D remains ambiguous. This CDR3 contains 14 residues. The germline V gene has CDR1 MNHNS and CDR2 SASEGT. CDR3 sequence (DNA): TGTGCCAGCAGCGAAGATACTCTACTGCGGGGCTACACCTTC. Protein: CASSEDTLLRGYTF.

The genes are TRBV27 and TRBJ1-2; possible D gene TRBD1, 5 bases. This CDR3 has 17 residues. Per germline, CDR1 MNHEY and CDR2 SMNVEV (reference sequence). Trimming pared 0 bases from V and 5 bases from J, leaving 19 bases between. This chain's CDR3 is CASSLSGLRGNQYGYTF. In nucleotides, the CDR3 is TGTGCCAGCAGTTTATCGGGACTACGGGGGAATCAATATGGCTACACCTTC.

The CDR3 nucleotides are TGCGCCAGCAGCTTCCCACCGAGCGGGGATTCCTACGAGCAGTACTTC. Translated: CASSFPPSGDSYEQYF. The rearrangement joins TRBV5-1 to TRBJ2-7, with 7 bases aligning to TRBD2. V lost 2 bases to trimming and J lost 1 base; unmatched junction nucleotides: 9. The germline CDR1 and CDR2 sequences are SGHRS and YFSETQ. This CDR3 is built from 16 residues.

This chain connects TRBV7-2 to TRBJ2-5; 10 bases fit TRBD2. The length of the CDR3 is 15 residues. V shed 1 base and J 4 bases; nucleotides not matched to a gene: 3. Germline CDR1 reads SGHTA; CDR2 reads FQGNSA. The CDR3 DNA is TGTGCCAGCAGCTTAGGGAGCGGGGGGGCAGAGACCCAGTACTTC. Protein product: CASSLGSGGAETQYF. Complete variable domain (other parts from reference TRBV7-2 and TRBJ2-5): GAGVSQSPSNKVTEKGKDVELRCDPISGHTALYWYRQSLGQGLEFLIYFQGNSAPDKSGLPSDRFSAERTGGSVSTLTIQRTQQEDSAVYLCASSLGSGGAETQYFGPGTRLLVL.

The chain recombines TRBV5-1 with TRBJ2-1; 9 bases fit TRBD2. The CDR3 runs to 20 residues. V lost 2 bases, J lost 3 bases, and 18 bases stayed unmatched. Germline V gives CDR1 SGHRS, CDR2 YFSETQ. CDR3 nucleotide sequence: TGCGCCAGCAGCTTCACCTCGATAAAACCAGGGACTAGCTTCTACAATGAGCAGTTCTTC. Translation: CASSFTSIKPGTSFYNEQFF.

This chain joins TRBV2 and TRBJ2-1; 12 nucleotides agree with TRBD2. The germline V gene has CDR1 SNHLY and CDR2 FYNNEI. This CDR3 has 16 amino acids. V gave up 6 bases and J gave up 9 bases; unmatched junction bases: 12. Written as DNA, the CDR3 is TGTGCCAGCAGGCGGACTAGCGGGGTAATGGGCGGTGAGCAGTTCTTC. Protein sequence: CASRRTSGVMGGEQFF.

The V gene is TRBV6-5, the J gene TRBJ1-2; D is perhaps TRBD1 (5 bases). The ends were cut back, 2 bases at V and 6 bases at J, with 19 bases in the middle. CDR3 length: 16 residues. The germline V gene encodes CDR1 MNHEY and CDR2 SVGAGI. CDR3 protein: CASSYALGSRDDGYTF. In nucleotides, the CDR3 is TGTGCCAGCAGTTACGCCCTTGGATCCAGGGATGATGGCTACACCTTC.

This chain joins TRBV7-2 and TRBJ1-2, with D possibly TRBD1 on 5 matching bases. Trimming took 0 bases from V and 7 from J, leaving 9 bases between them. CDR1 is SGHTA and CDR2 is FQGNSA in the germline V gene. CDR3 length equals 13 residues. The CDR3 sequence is CASSLAPGSGYTF. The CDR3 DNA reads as TGTGCCAGCAGCTTAGCGCCAGGGTCTGGCTACACCTTC.

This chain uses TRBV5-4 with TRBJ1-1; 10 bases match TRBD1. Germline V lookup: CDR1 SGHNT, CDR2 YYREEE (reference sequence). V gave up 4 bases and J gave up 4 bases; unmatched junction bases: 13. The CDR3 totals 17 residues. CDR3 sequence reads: CASSTGQGVGRGTEAFF. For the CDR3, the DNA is TGTGCCAGCAGCACAGGACAGGGGGTGGGTAGGGGCACTGAAGCTTTCTTT.

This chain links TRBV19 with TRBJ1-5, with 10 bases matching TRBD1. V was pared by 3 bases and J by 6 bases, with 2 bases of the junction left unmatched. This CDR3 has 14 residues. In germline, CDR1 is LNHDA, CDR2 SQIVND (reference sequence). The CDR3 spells CASSMTGGGQPQHF. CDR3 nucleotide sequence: TGTGCCAGTAGTATGACAGGGGGCGGTCAGCCCCAGCATTTT.

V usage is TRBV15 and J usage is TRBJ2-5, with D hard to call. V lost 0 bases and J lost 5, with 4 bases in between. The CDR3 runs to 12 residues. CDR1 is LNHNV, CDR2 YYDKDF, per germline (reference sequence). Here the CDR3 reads CATSRDPETQYF. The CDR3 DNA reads TGTGCCACCAGCAGAGATCCGGAGACCCAGTACTTC.

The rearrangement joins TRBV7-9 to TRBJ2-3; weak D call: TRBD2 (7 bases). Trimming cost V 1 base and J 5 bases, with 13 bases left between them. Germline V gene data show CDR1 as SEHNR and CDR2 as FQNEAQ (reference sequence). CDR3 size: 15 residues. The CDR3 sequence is CASSLVLGGLDTQYF. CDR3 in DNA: TGTGCCAGCAGCTTAGTCTTGGGGGGGCTAGATACGCAGTATTTT.

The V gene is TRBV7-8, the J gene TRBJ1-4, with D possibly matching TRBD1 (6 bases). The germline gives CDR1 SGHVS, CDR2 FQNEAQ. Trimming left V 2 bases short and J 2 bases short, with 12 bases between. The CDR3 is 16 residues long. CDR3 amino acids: CASSLLQGSTNEKLFF. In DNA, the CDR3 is TGTGCCAGCAGCTTATTGCAGGGGAGCACTAATGAAAAACTGTTTTTT. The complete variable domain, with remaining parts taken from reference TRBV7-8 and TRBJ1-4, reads GAGVSQSPRYKVAKRGQDVALRCDPISGHVSLFWYQQALGQGPEFLTYFQNEAQLDKSGLPSDRFFAERPEGSVSTLKIQRTQQEDSAVYLCASSLLQGSTNEKLFFGSGTQLSVL.

The CDR3 loop is CSASRRRHSNQPQHF. DNA for the CDR3: TGCAGTGCTAGTAGGAGGCGCCATAGCAATCAGCCCCAGCATTTT. The V call is TRBV20-1, the J call TRBJ1-5; D is ambiguous. The CDR3 length is 15 residues. Germline values: CDR1 DFQATT, CDR2 SNEGSKA (reference sequence). Trimming cost V 3 bases and J 0 bases, with 12 bases left between them.

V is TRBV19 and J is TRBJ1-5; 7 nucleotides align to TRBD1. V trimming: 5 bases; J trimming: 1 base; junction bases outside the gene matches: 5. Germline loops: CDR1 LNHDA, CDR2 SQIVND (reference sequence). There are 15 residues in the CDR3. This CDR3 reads CASSQGGWSNQPQHF. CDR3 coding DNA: TGTGCCAGTAGTCAGGGGGGTTGGAGCAATCAGCCCCAGCATTTT.

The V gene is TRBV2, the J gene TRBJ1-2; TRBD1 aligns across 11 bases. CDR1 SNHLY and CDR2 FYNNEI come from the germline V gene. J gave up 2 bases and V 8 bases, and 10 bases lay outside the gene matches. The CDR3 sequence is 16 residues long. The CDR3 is CASPNGQGAANYGYTF. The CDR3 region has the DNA TGTGCCAGCCCTAACGGACAGGGGGCAGCAAACTATGGCTACACCTTC.

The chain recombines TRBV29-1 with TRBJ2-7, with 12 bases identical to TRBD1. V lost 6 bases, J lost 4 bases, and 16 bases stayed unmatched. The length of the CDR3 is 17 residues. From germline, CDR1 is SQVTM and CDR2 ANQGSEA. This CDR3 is CSVRRDRGPLPTYEQYF. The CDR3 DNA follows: TGCAGCGTCCGCCGGGACAGGGGGCCTCTACCAACTTACGAGCAGTACTTC.